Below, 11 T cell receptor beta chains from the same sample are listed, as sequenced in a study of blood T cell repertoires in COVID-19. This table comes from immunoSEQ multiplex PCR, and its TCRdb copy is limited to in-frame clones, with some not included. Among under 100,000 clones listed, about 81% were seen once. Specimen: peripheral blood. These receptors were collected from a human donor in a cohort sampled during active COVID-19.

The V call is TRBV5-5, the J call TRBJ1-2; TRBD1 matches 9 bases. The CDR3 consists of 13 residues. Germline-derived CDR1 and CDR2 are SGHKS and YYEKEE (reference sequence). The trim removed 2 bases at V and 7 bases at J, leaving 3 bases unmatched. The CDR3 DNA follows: TGTGCCAGCAGCTTAGGACAGGGGATTGGCTACACCTTC. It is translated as CASSLGQGIGYTF.

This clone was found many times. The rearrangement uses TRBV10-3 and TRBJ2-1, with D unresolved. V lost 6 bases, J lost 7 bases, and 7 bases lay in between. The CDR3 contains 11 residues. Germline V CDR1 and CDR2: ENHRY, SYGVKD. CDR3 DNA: TGTGCCATCAGCCTCGGGAATGAGCAGTTCTTC. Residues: CAISLGNEQFF.

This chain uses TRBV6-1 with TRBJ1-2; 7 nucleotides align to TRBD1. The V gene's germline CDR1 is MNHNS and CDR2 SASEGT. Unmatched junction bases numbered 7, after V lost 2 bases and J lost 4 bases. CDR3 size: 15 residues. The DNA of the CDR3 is TGTGCCAGCAGTGAAAGGAGACAGGGCATCTATGGCTACACCTTC. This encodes CASSERRQGIYGYTF.

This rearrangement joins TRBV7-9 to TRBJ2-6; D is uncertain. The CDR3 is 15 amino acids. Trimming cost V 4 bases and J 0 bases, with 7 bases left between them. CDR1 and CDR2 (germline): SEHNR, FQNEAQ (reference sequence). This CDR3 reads CASSSDTSGANVLTF. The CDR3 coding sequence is TGTGCCAGCAGCTCCGACACCTCTGGGGCCAACGTCCTGACTTTC.

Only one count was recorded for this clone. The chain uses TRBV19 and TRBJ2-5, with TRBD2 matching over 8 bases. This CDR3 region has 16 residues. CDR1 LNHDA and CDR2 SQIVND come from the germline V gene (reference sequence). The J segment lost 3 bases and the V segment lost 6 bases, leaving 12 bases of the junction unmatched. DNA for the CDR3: TGTGCCAGTAGGGGACGGGGGGGCCGAGAAGAAGAGACCCAGTACTTC. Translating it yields CASRGRGGREEETQYF.

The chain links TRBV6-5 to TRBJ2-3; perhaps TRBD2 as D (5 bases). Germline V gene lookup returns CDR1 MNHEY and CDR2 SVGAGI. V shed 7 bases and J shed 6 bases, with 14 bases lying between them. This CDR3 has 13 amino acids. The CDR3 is CASTERVSDTQYF. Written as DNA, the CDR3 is TGTGCCAGCACGGAGAGGGTGTCGGATACGCAGTATTTT.

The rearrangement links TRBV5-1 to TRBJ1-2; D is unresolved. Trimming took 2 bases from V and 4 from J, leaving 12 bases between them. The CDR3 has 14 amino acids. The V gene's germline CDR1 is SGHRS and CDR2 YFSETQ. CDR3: CASSLDSSLYGYTF. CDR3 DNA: TGCGCCAGCAGCTTAGACTCCTCCCTCTATGGCTACACCTTC.

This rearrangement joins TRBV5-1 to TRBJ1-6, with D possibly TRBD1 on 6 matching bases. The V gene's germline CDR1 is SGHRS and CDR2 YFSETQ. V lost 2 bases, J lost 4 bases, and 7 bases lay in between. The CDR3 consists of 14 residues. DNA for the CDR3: TGCGCCAGCAGCTTCGGACAGTATAATTCACCCCTCCACTTT. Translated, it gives CASSFGQYNSPLHF.

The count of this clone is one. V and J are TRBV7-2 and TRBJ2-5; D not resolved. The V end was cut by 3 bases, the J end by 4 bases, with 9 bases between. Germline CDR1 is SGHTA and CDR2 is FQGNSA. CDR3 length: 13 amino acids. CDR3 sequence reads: CASSFNPGETQYF. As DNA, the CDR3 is TGTGCCAGCAGCTTTAATCCCGGAGAGACCCAGTACTTC.

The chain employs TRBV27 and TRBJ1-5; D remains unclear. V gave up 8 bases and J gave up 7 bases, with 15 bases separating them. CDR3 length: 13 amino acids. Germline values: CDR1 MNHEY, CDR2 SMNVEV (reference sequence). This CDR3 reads CASSDTLRQPQHF. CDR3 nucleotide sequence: TGTGCCAGCTCCGACACTCTTAGGCAGCCCCAGCATTTT.

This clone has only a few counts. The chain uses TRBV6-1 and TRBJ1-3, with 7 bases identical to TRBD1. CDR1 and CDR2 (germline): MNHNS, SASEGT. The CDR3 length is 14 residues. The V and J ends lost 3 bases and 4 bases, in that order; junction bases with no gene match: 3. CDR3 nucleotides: TGTGCCAGCAGTGACCCGGGACAGGGAAACACCATATATTTT. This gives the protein CASSDPGQGNTIYF.